Shown below are 12 T cell receptor beta chains from a single sample sequenced in a study of Graves' ophthalmopathy and Graves' hyperthyroidism. Amplifying from RNA transcripts, the study obtained TCR beta CDR3 regions. First-round RT-PCR employed HTBI primers, with a second-round multiplex PCR after it. From the multiplex PCR reads, TCRdb called clonotypes with MiXCR, one entry per CDR3 protein. The data contain hundreds of thousands of distinct CDR3 sequences, over 40% of them singletons. The sequenced sample consisted of peripheral blood. The receptors were sampled from an adult man with Graves' ophthalmopathy.

There are many counts of this clonotype. V gene TRBV9 combines with J gene TRBJ2-7, with 7 bases aligning to TRBD2. Looked up from germline, CDR1 is SGDLS and CDR2 is YYNGEE. The CDR3 spans 14 residues. V lost 3 bases, J lost 0 bases, and 3 bases stayed unmatched. The CDR3 region is CASSGGGSSYEQYF. As DNA, the CDR3 is TGTGCCAGCAGCGGGGGGGGTAGCTCCTACGAGCAGTACTTC.

The rearrangement uses TRBV25-1 and TRBJ2-2, with TRBD2 matching 14 bases. Losses at the gene ends were 7 bases for V and 3 bases for J; bases not matched to a gene: 4. The CDR3 runs to 16 residues. The germline V gene encodes CDR1 MGHDK and CDR2 SYGVNS. CDR3 bases: TGTGCCAGCACCGGGACTAGCGGGAGTTACACCGGGGAGCTGTTTTTT. Translation: CASTGTSGSYTGELFF.

This clonotype was seen a few times. The rearrangement links TRBV9 to TRBJ1-4, with a tentative D call TRBD1 (5 bases). V shed 5 bases and J shed 5 bases, with 19 bases lying between them. Germline CDR1 and CDR2: SGDLS and YYNGEE. The length of the CDR3 is 16 residues. The CDR3 DNA reads as TGTGCCAGCAGTCTATATAGGGACCGAGGGAATGAAAAACTGTTTTTT. It specifies CASSLYRDRGNEKLFF.

This clonotype was detected only a few times. The chain has TRBV3-1 and TRBJ2-7, with 14 bases fitting TRBD2. This CDR3 comprises 15 residues. V dropped 4 bases and J dropped 6; count of bases not matched to a gene: 5. Germline CDR1 reads LGHDT; CDR2 reads YNNKEL (reference sequence). CDR3 residues: CASSLSGLAGAEQYF. The CDR3 coding sequence is TGTGCCAGCAGCCTATCGGGACTAGCGGGAGCCGAGCAGTACTTC.

The chain joins TRBV9 to TRBJ2-5, with 7 bases that match TRBD1. Per germline, CDR1 SGDLS and CDR2 YYNGEE. This CDR3 contains 14 residues. V shed 3 bases, J shed 4 bases, and the junction held 6 bases outside the gene matches. DNA for the CDR3: TGTGCCAGCAGCGCTACGACAGGGAGAGAGACCCAGTACTTC. It yields the protein CASSATTGRETQYF.

This clonotype was picked up one time. An end of the junction differs from the germline gene, which may be a read error. This sequence joins TRBV12-3 or TRBV12-4 and TRBJ2-6, with a weak D call TRBD2 (6 bases). The CDR3 loop spans 15 amino acids. In DNA form, the CDR3 reads TGTGCCAGCAGTGGGCTAGCGTATGGGGCCAACGACCTGACTTTC. Translating it yields CASSGLAYGANDLTF.

This clonotype was recorded at least ten times. The chain carries TRBV9 and TRBJ2-5; maybe TRBD1 (5 bases). The CDR3 is made up of 14 amino acids. Trimming left V 0 bases short and J 4 bases short, with 10 bases between. Germline loops: CDR1 SGDLS, CDR2 YYNGEE. The CDR3 sequence: CASSVEGTGETQYF. The CDR3 nucleotides are TGTGCCAGCAGCGTAGAGGGAACAGGAGAGACCCAGTACTTC.

Points on this clonotype: At one boundary the junction diverges from the germline segment, which might be a read error. V gene TRBV10-3 combines with J gene TRBJ1-1; perhaps TRBD1 as D (6 bases). The CDR3 totals 11 residues. The germline V gene has CDR1 ENHRY and CDR2 SYGVKD. CDR3 DNA: TGTGCCAGCAGTGGAGGGGGACAAGCTTTCTTT. It yields the protein CASSGGGQAFF.

This clonotype was seen more than once but under ten times. The chain couples TRBV9 to TRBJ2-2, with 7 bases fitting TRBD2. Germline V lookup: CDR1 SGDLS, CDR2 YYNGEE. The CDR3 consists of 14 residues. Trimming at V came to 4 bases and at J to 3 bases, leaving 3 bases not matched to a gene. The CDR3 DNA follows: TGTGCCAGCAGCCACCGGGGGGACACCGGGGAGCTGTTTTTT. Residues: CASSHRGDTGELFF. Supplemented by reference TRBV9 and TRBJ2-2, the full variable domain reads DSGVTQTPKHLITATGQRVTLRCSPRSGDLSVYWYQQSLDQGLQFLIQYYNGEERAKGNILERFSAQQFPDLHSELNLSSLELGDSALYFCASSHRGDTGELFFGEGSRLTVL.

This clonotype came up many times. The chain has TRBV20-1 and TRBJ2-5; D gene uncertain. This CDR3 spans 14 amino acids. CDR1 and CDR2 (germline): DFQATT, SNEGSKA (reference sequence). V lost 4 bases, J lost 2 bases, and 14 bases lay in between. The CDR3: CSATDWLRQETQYF. For the CDR3, the DNA is TGCAGTGCTACCGATTGGCTGAGGCAAGAGACCCAGTACTTC.

The chain is built from TRBV2 and TRBJ1-4; weak D call: TRBD1 (6 bases). The CDR3 loop spans 14 amino acids. Germline CDR1 reads SNHLY; CDR2 reads FYNNEI. V was shortened by 3 bases and J by 3 bases, with 8 bases between the two germline ends. The CDR3 sequence is CASSDWGPNEKLFF. The CDR3 nucleotides read TGTGCCAGCAGTGATTGGGGGCCTAATGAAAAACTGTTTTTT.

The chain has TRBV11-1 and TRBJ1-5; 8 nucleotides line up with TRBD1. The CDR3 runs to 14 residues. V lost 8 bases, J lost 7 bases, and 10 bases stayed unmatched. Germline CDR1 and CDR2: SGHAT and FQDESV (reference sequence). CDR3 residues: CASSPGGDGQPQHF. The DNA of the CDR3 is TGTGCCAGCTCACCAGGGGGCGACGGACAGCCCCAGCATTTT.